This TCR beta chain was obtained from a study of shared clonotypes between healthy human individuals. General observations from the study: Unshared clonotypes carried lower generation probabilities than those common to all four donors.

In regard to this clone: No antigen is known for it.

Naive CD8 cells, CD45RO-negative and positively selected for CCR7, excluded terminally differentiated effector memory CD45RA+ cells. Some clones are missing from TCRdb's copy, which holds only in-frame ones; the method was immunoSEQ multiplex PCR. Of 760,000 or so clones in the sample, about 96% were seen once. The length of the CDR3 is 14 residues. Germline V gives CDR1 LNHDA, CDR2 SQIVND (reference sequence). V dropped 5 bases and J dropped 3 bases, with 14 bases sitting between them. The chain carries TRBV19 and TRBJ2-7; a weak D match, TRBD2 (6 bases). This clonotype was obtained from a man between 25 and 39 years old in good health. Sequencing input: naive CD8+ T cells sorted from blood. In DNA, the CDR3 is TGTGCCAGTAGTCATGGTTCGGGGGACTACGAGCAGTACTTC. It codes for CASSHGSGDYEQYF.